These 23 T cell receptor beta chains were sequenced from one sample in a study of T cell responses to AZD1222 COVID-19 vaccine. Sequencing used immunoSEQ multiplex PCR; TCRdb keeps in-frame clones, though not all of them. The sample yields 160,000 or so clones, 88% seen once. This specimen consisted of peripheral blood, obtained 28 days after the second AZD1222 dose. The receptors derive from an adult who received the AZD1222 COVID-19 vaccine.

The V call is TRBV5-1, the J call TRBJ2-3; no clear D. V was cut by 0 bases and J by 3 bases, with 8 bases left in between. Per the germline V gene, CDR1 is SGHRS and CDR2 is YFSETQ. The CDR3 runs 14 residues. CDR3 in amino acids: CASSLGQMTDTQYF. CDR3 bases: TGCGCCAGCAGCTTGGGGCAGATGACAGATACGCAGTATTTT.

Ten or more counts support this clone. V gene TRBV5-1 combines with J gene TRBJ1-1; maybe TRBD1 (5 bases). The length of the CDR3 is 16 residues. The germline CDR1 and CDR2 sequences are SGHRS and YFSETQ. V was cut by 5 bases and J by 5 bases, with 22 bases left in between. The DNA for the CDR3 is TGCGCCAGCAGTCCCCGGACTGGAGGGGTTGGGACTGAAGCTTTCTTT. Translated: CASSPRTGGVGTEAFF.

This sequence joins TRBV13 and TRBJ1-1, with no clear D. The CDR3 length is 14 residues. Germline CDR1 reads PRHDT; CDR2 reads FYEKMQ (reference sequence). V lost 2 bases and J lost 6, with 13 bases in between. CDR3 bases: TGTGCCAGCAGCTTACGGGCCCATTTAGCTGAAGCTTTCTTT. Its translation: CASSLRAHLAEAFF. Complete variable domain (other parts from reference TRBV13 and TRBJ1-1): AAGVIQSPRHLIKEKRETATLKCYPIPRHDTVYWYQQGPGQDPQFLISFYEKMQSDKGSIPDRFSAQQFSDYHSELNMSSLELGDSALYFCASSLRAHLAEAFFGQGTRLTVV.

The chain employs TRBV30 and TRBJ1-2; D might be TRBD1 (6 bases). In germline, CDR1 is GTSNPN, CDR2 SVGIG (reference sequence). V gave up 0 bases and J gave up 2 bases, with 10 bases separating them. The CDR3 consists of 14 residues. The CDR3 nucleotides read TGTGCCTGGAGTGTGGGAACAGGGAACTATGGCTACACCTTC. This gives the protein CAWSVGTGNYGYTF.

V gene TRBV4-3 combines with J gene TRBJ1-1; 7 positions match TRBD1. Unmatched junction bases numbered 8, after V lost 4 bases and J lost 3 bases. CDR3 size: 15 residues. Germline CDR1 is LGHNA and CDR2 is YSLEER. In nucleotides, the CDR3 is TGCGCCAGCAGCCGACAAGACAGGGTTGACACTGAAGCTTTCTTT. Its translation: CASSRQDRVDTEAFF.

This clone was recorded only once. The chain couples TRBV6-5 to TRBJ1-4, with D maybe TRBD1 (5 bases). The CDR3 runs to 14 residues. The germline V gene encodes CDR1 MNHEY and CDR2 SVGAGI. V shed 6 bases and J shed 2 bases, with 10 bases lying between them. The CDR3: CASRAGTTNEKLFF. CDR3 DNA: TGTGCCAGCAGGGCGGGGACGACTAATGAAAAACTGTTTTTT.

The chain couples TRBV3-1 (or the pseudogene TRBV3-2) to TRBJ2-7; D unresolved. Germline V gene sequence: CDR1 LGHDT, CDR2 YNNKEL (reference sequence). Trimming removed 0 bases at V and 4 bases at J, with 13 bases between. The CDR3 is 15 amino acids. In nucleotides, the CDR3 is TGTGCCAGCAGCCAAGATCGGGCAGGACCTTACGAGCAGTACTTC. Amino acids: CASSQDRAGPYEQYF.

The chain couples TRBV4-3 to TRBJ2-7, with TRBD1 matching over 7 bases. V gave up 0 bases and J gave up 3 bases; unmatched junction bases: 5. Looked up from germline, CDR1 is LGHNA and CDR2 is YSLEER. This CDR3 is built from 15 residues. CDR3: CASSQDPRDSYEQYF. The DNA for the CDR3 is TGCGCCAGCAGCCAAGATCCGAGGGACAGCTACGAGCAGTACTTC.

V gene TRBV27 combines with J gene TRBJ1-1; 10 nucleotides match TRBD1. This CDR3 has 15 amino acids. Losses at the gene ends were 7 bases for V and 5 bases for J; bases not matched to a gene: 10. Germline-derived CDR1 and CDR2 are MNHEY and SMNVEV (reference sequence). The CDR3 spells CASISAGQGHTEAFF. The CDR3 coding sequence is TGTGCCAGCATATCCGCGGGACAGGGGCATACTGAAGCTTTCTTT.

The chain combines TRBV15 with TRBJ1-1; D is undetermined. Germline CDR1 LNHNV, CDR2 YYDKDF (reference sequence). The CDR3 loop spans 13 amino acids. V was clipped by 8 bases and J by 1 base, with 11 bases between them. CDR3 region: CATGREGNTEAFF. CDR3 DNA sequence: TGTGCCACCGGCCGGGAAGGGAACACTGAAGCTTTCTTT.

The rearrangement joins TRBV18 to TRBJ1-1; D unclear. CDR1 and CDR2 (germline): KGHSH, LQKENI. The CDR3 is made up of 14 amino acids. Trimming pared 5 bases from V and 1 base from J, leaving 11 bases between. The CDR3 sequence is CASSSMTGNTEAFF. CDR3 nucleotides: TGTGCCAGCTCATCTATGACCGGGAACACTGAAGCTTTCTTT.

The table lists this clone with a few counts. V and J are TRBV5-5 and TRBJ1-5; weak D call: TRBD1 (5 bases). The CDR3 has 16 amino acids. V lost 2 bases, J lost 2 bases, and 14 bases lay in between. From germline, CDR1 is SGHKS and CDR2 YYEKEE (reference sequence). CDR3 DNA: TGTGCCAGCAGCTTCGCGTCCGGGGCCGGCAATCAGCCCCAGCATTTT. Translating it yields CASSFASGAGNQPQHF.

This chain uses TRBV4-1 with TRBJ1-1, with D hard to call. This CDR3 region has 14 residues. Germline CDR1 is MGHRA and CDR2 is YSYEKL. Between the trimmed V and J ends, which lost 4 bases and 7 bases, there was a span of 16 bases. CDR3 residues: CASSPGSSVVEAFF. CDR3 DNA sequence: TGCGCCAGCAGCCCCGGGTCGTCGGTGGTTGAAGCTTTCTTT.

The genes are TRBV18 and TRBJ1-2; perhaps TRBD1 as D (6 bases). CDR1 and CDR2 from the germline V gene are KGHSH and LQKENI. The CDR3 contains 17 residues. Trimming shortened V by 0 bases and J by 8 bases, and 22 bases separated the two germline ends. CDR3 nucleotide sequence: TGTGCCAGCTCACCACCGTCGACAGGCCGATTCATTAAGGGCTACACCTTC. This codes for CASSPPSTGRFIKGYTF. Variable domain in full (rest from reference TRBV18 and TRBJ1-2): NAGVMQNPRHLVRRRGQEARLRCSPMKGHSHVYWYRQLPEEGLKFMVYLQKENIIDESGMPKERFSAEFPKEGPSILRIQQVVRGDSAAYFCASSPPSTGRFIKGYTFGSGTRLTVV.

This chain joins TRBV3-1 (or the pseudogene TRBV3-2) and TRBJ1-2; 7 positions agree with TRBD1. The length of the CDR3 is 17 residues. V shed 3 bases and J 4 bases; nucleotides not matched to a gene: 14. Germline values: CDR1 LGHDT, CDR2 YNNKEL (reference sequence). CDR3 DNA: TGTGCCAGCAGCCAGGAGATTACCAGACAGGGTCTCTATGGCTACACCTTC. It translates to CASSQEITRQGLYGYTF.

The chain joins TRBV19 to TRBJ2-2; D gene uncertain. Germline loops: CDR1 LNHDA, CDR2 SQIVND (reference sequence). This CDR3 is 12 amino acids long. V was pared by 7 bases and J by 3 bases, with 6 bases between. CDR3 protein: CASTLDTGELFF. CDR3 nucleotides: TGTGCCAGTACCCTAGACACCGGGGAGCTGTTTTTT.

J is TRBJ1-3 and V is TRBV18, with a weak D call TRBD1 (5 bases). The CDR3 sequence is 13 residues long. Trimming cost V 8 bases and J 4 bases, with 12 bases left between them. The V gene's germline CDR1 is KGHSH and CDR2 LQKENI. The chain's CDR3 is CASGARRGNTIYF. The CDR3 region has the DNA TGTGCCAGCGGGGCCCGCAGAGGAAACACCATATATTTT.

This clone came up once. This chain joins TRBV3-1 (or the pseudogene TRBV3-2) and TRBJ2-7; D is ambiguous. Looked up from germline, CDR1 is LGHDT and CDR2 is YNNKEL (reference sequence). This CDR3 has 14 residues. V was pared by 2 bases and J by 4 bases, with 12 bases between. CDR3 bases: TGTGCCAGCAGCCAAAGCCAGTCCCTTTACGAGCAGTACTTC. Translation gives CASSQSQSLYEQYF.

This chain links TRBV20-1 with TRBJ1-2; D call uncertain. CDR1 DFQATT and CDR2 SNEGSKA come from the germline V gene (reference sequence). V dropped 5 bases and J dropped 4 bases, with 8 bases sitting between them. There are 11 residues in the CDR3. The CDR3 is CSAPRAYGYTF. Written as DNA, the CDR3 is TGCAGTGCTCCTCGGGCCTATGGCTACACCTTC.

The V and J genes are TRBV18 and TRBJ1-2; the D gene is possibly TRBD1 (6 bases). Germline loops: CDR1 KGHSH, CDR2 LQKENI. The length of the CDR3 is 15 residues. V was clipped by 0 bases and J by 2 bases, with 10 bases between them. The CDR3 nucleotides read TGTGCCAGCTCACCACCGGGGGCCCAGAACTATGGCTACACCTTC. Its protein is CASSPPGAQNYGYTF.

The chain recombines TRBV14 with TRBJ2-2; no clear D. This CDR3 is built from 13 residues. Germline V gives CDR1 SGHDN, CDR2 FVKESK. Trimming removed 5 bases from V and 4 bases from J, with 8 bases in between. This CDR3 reads CASSFDPTGELFF. The CDR3 DNA follows: TGTGCCAGCAGCTTTGACCCCACCGGGGAGCTGTTTTTT.

V gene TRBV24-1 combines with J gene TRBJ1-2; TRBD1 might be the D (6 bases). The germline V gene encodes CDR1 KGHDR and CDR2 SFDVKD. V lost 5 bases and J 7 bases, leaving 13 bases between the germline ends. This CDR3 contains 13 residues. CDR3 nucleotide sequence: TGTGCCACCAGTGGAGGGGGTGTAGGTGGCTACACCTTC. It is translated as CATSGGGVGGYTF.

The chain has TRBV29-1 and TRBJ1-2; D remains unclear. CDR3 length equals 12 residues. The V gene's germline CDR1 is SQVTM and CDR2 ANQGSEA. V shed 7 bases and J shed 4 bases, with 13 bases lying between them. DNA of the CDR3: TGCAGCGCCCCCAGGACGGCCTATGGCTACACCTTC. Translation: CSAPRTAYGYTF. Complete variable domain (other parts from reference TRBV29-1 and TRBJ1-2): SAVISQKPSRDICQRGTSLTIQCQVDSQVTMMFWYRQQPGQSLTLIATANQGSEATYESGFVIDKFPISRPNLTFSTLTVSNMSPEDSSIYLCSAPRTAYGYTFGSGTRLTVV.